This T cell receptor beta chain is from a study of blood T cell repertoires in COVID-19 (dated by TCRdb to the early 2020s). Regarding the complete study: The collaborator samples originated in the United States, Italy and Spain and spanned the acute and convalescent phases of COVID-19. The prospective study material was composed of cDNA or gDNA derived from T cells, B-cell-depleted T cells, or PBMCs. The dataset comprised deeply sampled blood TCRbeta repertoires from subjects exposed to, actively infected with, or recovered from COVID-19. A freely available public database, intended as a resource for researchers studying the immune response to SARS-CoV-2, is where the repertoires were released. Samples came from the ongoing ImmuneRACE study (first 160 participants) plus 1,254 subjects from 6 global collaborators. A de-identified subject ID, COVID-19 status, age in years and sex were almost always included in the sample metadata. Where available, HLA class I and class II types were taken from metadata supplied by the sample provider and were not determined by assay-based typing. Here is what the overall study found, with its caveats: Clinical and demographic metadata were provided uncurated, with the amount varying by source and participant.

For this chain, trimming is 4 bases at the V end and 4 bases at the J end, and the number of junction bases without a gene match is 21. The germline V gene (reference sequence) gives CDR1 as LNHDA and CDR2 as SQIVND. Counted from cysteine to phenylalanine, this CDR3 has 20 amino acids. Only CDR3 DNA remains: 60 bases, in frame from the first base. In the prospective study, participants were roughly 18 to 95 years old, resided in fewer than 25 geographic areas of the United States, and were enrolled through a virtual design. In the prospective study, cohorts were assigned on the basis of participant-reported clinical history obtained from a screening survey and a study questionnaire. For ImmuneRACE Cohort 3, a participant was defined as recovered based on two consecutive negative NP/OP PCR tests, clearance by a healthcare professional, or resolution of symptoms. Mobile phlebotomists in the prospective study collected whole blood, serum and a nasopharyngeal or oropharyngeal swab from every participant. Prospective study participants could optionally give additional blood draws and questionnaires over an approximately two-month period. Blood samples from the prospective study were shipped frozen or at room temperature prior to DNA extraction.

The immunoSEQ Assay, a bias-controlled multiplex PCR, was used to amplify TCRbeta CDR3 regions from genomic DNA. The authors processed their data as follows. Nucleated cell counts per sample were estimated from amplification of reference gene primers within the assay. To quantify the absolute abundance of each unique TCRbeta CDR3 rearrangement, sequence reads were collapsed and filtered. For each sample, productive Simpson clonality was calculated by taking the square root of Simpson's diversity index across productive rearrangements. In TCRdb, the immuneACCESS table is reduced to in-frame sequences with V and J assigned. These tables do not hold every clone; where another copy was compared, an unresolved V gene accounts for under half, and the others remain unexplained. V, J and clone size reflect that table, while D and trimming were determined from the DNA. Recorded for this sample are 150,000 to 250,000 clones; 75% to 90% of them occurred a single time. The ten biggest clones cover approximately 2.1% of the sample.

As regards this clone: It lacks a known antigen. One base away there is no much larger clone; base qualities are not given.

The rearrangement joined TRBV19 to TRBJ2-1; 8 nucleotides in the junction match TRBD2. This clonotype was sampled from a woman under 40 who had recovered from COVID-19. The sequenced sample consisted of PBMCs or T cells enriched from blood (not recorded which). For the CDR3, the sequence is CASSKSSGLGDLFLYNEQFF. The DNA sequence is given as TGTGCCAGTAGTAAAAGTTCGGGACTAGGCGATCTCTTCCTTTACAATGAGCAGTTCTTC.